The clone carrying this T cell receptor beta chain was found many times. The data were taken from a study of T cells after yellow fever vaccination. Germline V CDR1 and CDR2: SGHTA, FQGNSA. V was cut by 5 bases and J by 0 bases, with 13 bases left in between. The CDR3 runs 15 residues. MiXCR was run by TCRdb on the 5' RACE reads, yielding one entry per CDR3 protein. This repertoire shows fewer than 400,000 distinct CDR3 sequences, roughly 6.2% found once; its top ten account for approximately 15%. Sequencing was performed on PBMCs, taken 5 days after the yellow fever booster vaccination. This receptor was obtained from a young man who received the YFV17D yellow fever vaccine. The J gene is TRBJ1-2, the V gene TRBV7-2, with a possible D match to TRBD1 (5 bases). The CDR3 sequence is CASSVGTSANYGYTF. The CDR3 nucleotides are TGTGCCAGCAGCGTGGGGACGTCCGCTAACTATGGCTACACCTTC.